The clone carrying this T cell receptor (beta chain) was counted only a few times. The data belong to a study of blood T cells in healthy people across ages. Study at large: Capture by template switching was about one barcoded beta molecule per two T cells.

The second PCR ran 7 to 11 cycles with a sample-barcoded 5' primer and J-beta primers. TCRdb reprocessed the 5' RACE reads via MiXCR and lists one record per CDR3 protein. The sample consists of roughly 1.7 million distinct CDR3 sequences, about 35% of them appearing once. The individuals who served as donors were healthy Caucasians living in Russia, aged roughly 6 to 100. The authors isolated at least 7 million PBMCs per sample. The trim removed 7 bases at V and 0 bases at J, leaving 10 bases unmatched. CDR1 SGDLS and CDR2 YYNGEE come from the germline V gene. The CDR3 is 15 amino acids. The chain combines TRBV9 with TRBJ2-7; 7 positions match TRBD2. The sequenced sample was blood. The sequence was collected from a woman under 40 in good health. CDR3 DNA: TGTGCCAGCTCATTCGCGGGAGATAACTCCTACGAGCAGTACTTC. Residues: CASSFAGDNSYEQYF.